A selection of T cell receptor beta chains follows, all from one sample in a study of cytomegalovirus exposure and HLA in healthy donors. TCRdb's table, derived via immunoSEQ multiplex PCR, lists solely in-frame clones and lacks some. Recorded for this sample: 40,000 to 50,000 clones. Sequenced: PBMCs. The receptors originated from a woman under 40 in good health and CMV-seronegative. The CDR3 runs from the conserved cysteine through the conserved F or W. Each record gives: J gene, V gene, CDR3 protein.

>TRBJ2-3|TRBV7-3
CASSPAGADTQYF
>TRBJ2-1|TRBV2
CAGLAIYNEQFF
>TRBJ2-7|TRBV19
CASSTRLASYEQYF
>TRBJ1-2|TRBV5-1
CASSEGQGEINYGYTF
>TRBJ2-1|TRBV6-5
CASSYSGTGAHGQFF
>TRBJ2-7|TRBV20-1
CSATGTYEQYF
>TRBJ1-2|TRBV9
CASTPVVSFGGYTF
>TRBJ1-1|TRBV5-1
CASSSPDRINTEAFF
>TRBJ1-1|TRBV20-1
CIGRHYTEAFF
>TRBJ1-1|TRBV11-3
CASSPGGNTEAFF
>TRBJ2-3|TRBV12-5
CASGTGTSYTDTQYF
>TRBJ2-7|TRBV5-1
CASSYSGTSYEQYF
>TRBJ1-2|TRBV27
CASSTGDGLYGYTF
>TRBJ1-4|TRBV2
CASSDLVSDEKLFF
>TRBJ2-7|TRBV9
CASSVGLAGEAYEQYF
>TRBJ1-5|TRBV30
CAWSVREVVNGNQPQHF
>TRBJ2-7|TRBV28
CASSGTGTAIYEQYF
>TRBJ1-5|TRBV5-6
CASSVQGASQPQHF
>TRBJ2-1|TRBV18
CASSPTSYNEQFF
>TRBJ2-7|TRBV18
CASSPTLATYEQYF
>TRBJ2-3|TRBV5-1
CASSPFTDTQYF
>TRBJ2-7|TRBV4-3
CASSIVWDTITYEQYF